The next 29 T cell receptor beta chains were all read from a single sample in a study of technical replicates of blood from a handful of donors. Repertoires were generated with immunoSEQ multiplex PCR, while TCRdb's copy carries only in-frame clones and drops some. The sample has about 97,000 clones; approximately 96% are singletons. Specimen: T cells isolated from PBMCs. These receptors were taken from a human donor in good health.

This chain links TRBV19 with TRBJ2-7; 10 nucleotides match TRBD1. The CDR3 length is 15 residues. The V and J ends lost 5 bases and 2 bases, in that order; junction bases with no gene match: 6. Germline V gives CDR1 LNHDA, CDR2 SQIVND (reference sequence). CDR3 protein: CASSLGQGSTYEQYF. For the CDR3, the DNA is TGTGCCAGTAGTCTGGGACAGGGGTCTACCTACGAGCAGTACTTC.

The rearrangement links TRBV6-1 to TRBJ2-1, with TRBD2 identical over 8 bases. Trimming took 0 bases from V and 5 from J; bases not matched to a gene: 6. Germline CDR1 reads MNHNS; CDR2 reads SASEGT. This CDR3 is 16 amino acids long. This CDR3 reads CASSEAGLAVDNEQFF. The DNA for the CDR3 is TGTGCCAGCAGTGAAGCCGGACTAGCTGTCGACAATGAGCAGTTCTTC.

The gene calls are TRBV18 and TRBJ2-1; D perhaps matches TRBD1 (5 bases). Per the germline V gene, CDR1 is KGHSH and CDR2 is LQKENI. CDR3 length: 13 residues. Deletions cut 2 bases from V and 8 bases from J, with 10 bases between. The CDR3 DNA is TGTGCCAGCTCACCAAACCAGGGTCATGAGCAGTTCTTC. Translating gives CASSPNQGHEQFF.

V usage is TRBV6-1 and J usage is TRBJ2-2, with 10 bases aligning to TRBD1. CDR1 and CDR2 from the germline V gene are MNHNS and SASEGT. CDR3 length: 14 amino acids. The trim removed 7 bases at V and 4 bases at J, leaving 3 bases unmatched. This CDR3 is CASTRDRGTGELFF. In nucleotides, the CDR3 is TGTGCCAGCACCCGGGACAGGGGCACCGGGGAGCTGTTTTTT.

The chain carries TRBV5-1 and TRBJ2-4; 10 bases line up with TRBD2. The germline V gene encodes CDR1 SGHRS and CDR2 YFSETQ. V was pared by 2 bases and J by 0 bases, with 5 bases of the junction left unmatched. This CDR3 contains 17 residues. The CDR3 protein is CASSLKREGLAKNIQYF. CDR3 bases: TGCGCCAGCAGCTTAAAGCGGGAGGGCCTAGCCAAAAACATTCAGTACTTC.

V gene TRBV19 combines with J gene TRBJ2-7, with D tentatively TRBD2 (6 bases). CDR1 and CDR2 (germline): LNHDA, SQIVND (reference sequence). CDR3 length: 14 residues. Trimming took off 3 bases at V and 5 bases at J, with 14 bases between the two ends. The CDR3 protein is CASSISREIHEQYF. CDR3 DNA sequence: TGTGCCAGTAGTATTTCCCGGGAGATCCACGAGCAGTACTTC.

This chain connects TRBV5-4 to TRBJ1-2; D might be TRBD1 (6 bases). The CDR3 spans 14 residues. V was shortened by 0 bases and J by 4 bases, with 10 bases between the two germline ends. Germline loops: CDR1 SGHNT, CDR2 YYREEE (reference sequence). CDR3 protein: CASSLEWTAYGYTF. In DNA form, the CDR3 reads TGTGCCAGCAGCTTGGAATGGACAGCCTATGGCTACACCTTC.

The chain has TRBV6-1 and TRBJ2-2; unclear D gene. The CDR3 runs 15 residues. Trimming pared 2 bases from V and 4 bases from J, leaving 11 bases between. The germline CDR1 and CDR2 sequences are MNHNS and SASEGT. The CDR3 reads CASSEFLGITGELFF. CDR3 coding DNA: TGTGCCAGCAGTGAATTTCTAGGAATCACCGGGGAGCTGTTTTTT.

The chain joins TRBV18 to TRBJ1-2; D is uncertain. Per the germline V gene, CDR1 is KGHSH and CDR2 is LQKENI. The CDR3 covers 14 residues. V was pared by 2 bases and J by 2 bases, with 9 bases between. CDR3 bases: TGTGCCAGCTCACCAGCTGGCCTGAACTATGGCTACACCTTC. As protein: CASSPAGLNYGYTF.

The chain couples TRBV9 to TRBJ1-1; D unresolved. Between the trimmed V and J ends, which lost 0 bases and 1 base, there was a span of 7 bases. Looked up from germline, CDR1 is SGDLS and CDR2 is YYNGEE. The length of the CDR3 is 14 residues. The CDR3 loop reads CASSVASGNTEAFF. CDR3 DNA sequence: TGTGCCAGCAGCGTAGCTTCAGGGAACACTGAAGCTTTCTTT.

This rearrangement joins TRBV28 to TRBJ2-7; a possible D gene is TRBD1 (5 bases). Trimming removed 5 bases from V and 5 bases from J, with 16 bases in between. This CDR3 contains 14 residues. Germline CDR1 is MDHEN and CDR2 is SYDVKM. The CDR3 is CASSPDRSDHEQYF. The CDR3 DNA is TGTGCCAGCAGTCCCGACAGATCTGACCACGAGCAGTACTTC.

In its sample, this clone was seen a few times. The chain joins TRBV19 to TRBJ1-1; no definite D call. The CDR3 has 12 residues. The V end was cut by 8 bases, the J end by 2 bases, with 9 bases between. CDR1 and CDR2 (germline): LNHDA, SQIVND (reference sequence). The CDR3 is CASATVNTEAFF. CDR3 bases: TGTGCCAGTGCAACGGTCAACACTGAAGCTTTCTTT.

This chain links TRBV28 with TRBJ1-1; 7 bases match TRBD1. This CDR3 comprises 13 residues. From germline, CDR1 is MDHEN and CDR2 SYDVKM. Trimming cost V 6 bases and J 5 bases; bases outside gene matches: 6. The CDR3 coding sequence is TGTGCCAGCAGAAGACAGGGCCCTACTGAAGCTTTCTTT. Its protein is CASRRQGPTEAFF.

The chain links TRBV7-2 to TRBJ1-1; possibly TRBD1 for D (6 bases). There are 13 residues in the CDR3. V lost 5 bases and J lost 3, with 10 bases in between. Germline-derived CDR1 and CDR2 are SGHTA and FQGNSA. The CDR3 protein is CASSLRGYTEAFF. CDR3 in DNA: TGTGCCAGCAGCCTCAGGGGATACACTGAAGCTTTCTTT.

This chain links TRBV4-3 with TRBJ2-5, with 8 bases matching TRBD2. The germline CDR1 and CDR2 sequences are LGHNA and YSLEER. There are 17 residues in the CDR3. With 0 bases clipped from V and 5 bases from J, the junction kept 11 bases outside the gene matches. The CDR3 sequence is CASSQDPPAGESETQYF. CDR3 coding DNA: TGCGCCAGCAGCCAAGATCCCCCAGCGGGAGAGTCTGAGACCCAGTACTTC.

This chain links TRBV19 with TRBJ1-1; D call uncertain. V was shortened by 3 bases and J by 7 bases, with 21 bases between the two germline ends. CDR1 is LNHDA and CDR2 is SQIVND in the germline V gene (reference sequence). This CDR3 comprises 16 residues. The CDR3 region has the DNA TGTGCCAGTAGTATCGCCCCGAAACGGACTGGGGATGAAGCTTTCTTT. This gives the protein CASSIAPKRTGDEAFF. The full variable domain, with the rest looked up from reference TRBV19 and TRBJ1-1, is DGGITQSPKYLFRKEGQNVTLSCEQNLNHDAMYWYRQDPGQGLRLIYYSQIVNDFQKGDIAEGYSVSREKKESFPLTVTSAQKNPTAFYLCASSIAPKRTGDEAFFGQGTRLTVV.

The chain has TRBV19 and TRBJ2-1; no clear D. CDR1 and CDR2 (germline): LNHDA, SQIVND (reference sequence). CDR3 length: 15 residues. V lost 8 bases and J lost 3, with 17 bases in between. CDR3 region: CASGSMAEFYNEQFF. For the CDR3, the DNA is TGTGCCAGTGGAAGTATGGCGGAGTTCTACAATGAGCAGTTCTTC.

This chain links TRBV7-6 with TRBJ2-7, with D maybe TRBD2 (5 bases). CDR1 SGHVS and CDR2 FNYEAQ come from the germline V gene. The CDR3 loop spans 13 amino acids. The CDR3 coding sequence is TGTGCATCAGCGGTCTACGTTACCTACGAGCAGTACTTC. Translating gives CASAVYVTYEQYF. Drawing the rest from reference TRBV7-6 and TRBJ2-7, the complete variable domain is GAGVSQSPRYKVTKRGQDVALRCDPISGHVSLYWYRQALGQGPEFLTYFNYEAQQDKSGLPNDRFSAERPEGSISTLTIQRTEQRDSAMYRCASAVYVTYEQYFGPGTRLTVT.

The chain uses TRBV5-1 and TRBJ2-5; no reliable D call. The germline gives CDR1 SGHRS, CDR2 YFSETQ. V lost 3 bases, J lost 5 bases, and 2 bases lay in between. The CDR3 loop spans 10 amino acids. The CDR3 nucleotides are TGCGCCAGCAGCTCGGAGACCCAGTACTTC. Translated, it gives CASSSETQYF.

The chain uses TRBV27 and TRBJ1-5; 9 bases align to TRBD1. J was trimmed by 5 bases and V by 0 bases; bases with no gene match: 11. Per germline, CDR1 MNHEY and CDR2 SMNVEV (reference sequence). This CDR3 is built from 18 residues. CDR3 nucleotides: TGTGCCAGCAGTTTATCGATAGGGACAGGGAGGCTCCATCAGCCCCAGCATTTT. Its protein is CASSLSIGTGRLHQPQHF.

This chain links TRBV9 with TRBJ2-3; D remains unclear. The CDR3 is made up of 13 amino acids. Germline values: CDR1 SGDLS, CDR2 YYNGEE. V dropped 6 bases and J dropped 2 bases, with 10 bases sitting between them. CDR3 region: CASNYLPTDTQYF. In DNA, the CDR3 is TGTGCCAGCAACTACCTCCCCACAGATACGCAGTATTTT.

The gene calls are TRBV19 and TRBJ1-5; D is undetermined. This CDR3 has 15 amino acids. The V end lost 4 bases, the J end lost 0 bases, and 10 bases lay between the germline ends. CDR1 is LNHDA and CDR2 is SQIVND in the germline V gene (reference sequence). For the CDR3, the DNA is TGTGCCAGTAGTAGGGAGACTTATAGCAATCAGCCCCAGCATTTT. Protein: CASSRETYSNQPQHF.

J is TRBJ1-2 and V is TRBV27; 7 bases agree with TRBD1. The CDR3 sequence is 19 residues long. CDR1 MNHEY and CDR2 SMNVEV come from the germline V gene (reference sequence). Trimming cost V 7 bases and J 6 bases; bases outside gene matches: 26. The CDR3 region is CASIPKAPIYRGVGDGYTF. Written as DNA, the CDR3 is TGTGCCAGCATTCCCAAAGCTCCAATCTACAGGGGTGTAGGTGATGGCTACACCTTC.

The rearrangement links TRBV4-3 to TRBJ2-1; TRBD1 matches 8 bases. CDR3 length: 14 residues. With 4 bases clipped from V and 9 bases from J, the junction kept 8 bases outside the gene matches. Germline V gene lookup returns CDR1 LGHNA and CDR2 YSLEER. This chain's CDR3 is CASSRGQGLGEQFF. CDR3 DNA: TGCGCCAGCAGCCGTGGACAGGGTTTAGGTGAGCAGTTCTTC.

The chain employs TRBV11-2 and TRBJ2-7, with 7 bases that match TRBD2. Germline V gene lookup returns CDR1 SGHAT and CDR2 FQNNGV. The trim removed 5 bases at V and 2 bases at J, leaving 9 bases unmatched. The CDR3 length is 15 residues. CDR3 in amino acids: CASSPLGAGPYEQYF. CDR3 nucleotide sequence: TGTGCCAGCAGCCCCTTAGGAGCGGGACCCTACGAGCAGTACTTC.

The chain uses TRBV19 and TRBJ2-7, with D perhaps matching TRBD2 (5 bases). CDR3 size: 13 residues. V lost 3 bases and J lost 0, with 6 bases in between. Germline V gene data show CDR1 as LNHDA and CDR2 as SQIVND (reference sequence). CDR3 DNA: TGTGCCAGTAGTATGACTATCTCCTACGAGCAGTACTTC. Translated: CASSMTISYEQYF.

The chain is built from TRBV5-4 and TRBJ2-1, with D maybe TRBD2 (5 bases). Germline V gene sequence: CDR1 SGHNT, CDR2 YYREEE (reference sequence). Trimming removed 0 bases from V and 15 bases from J, with 13 bases in between. The CDR3 is 12 amino acids. The CDR3 here is CASSLGAGPGFF. For the CDR3, the DNA is TGTGCCAGCAGCTTGGGGGCGGGCCCCGGGTTCTTC.

The chain recombines TRBV15 with TRBJ2-7, with TRBD2 identical over 11 bases. From germline, CDR1 is LNHNV and CDR2 YYDKDF (reference sequence). The CDR3 consists of 19 residues. Germline trimming cut 1 base from V and 7 bases from J; bases unmatched to any gene: 18. The CDR3 spells CATSRARGLGLAEGREQYF. The CDR3 DNA sequence: TGTGCCACCAGCAGAGCCCGGGGCCTGGGACTAGCGGAGGGGAGGGAGCAGTACTTC.

This clone turned up a few times. The rearrangement joins TRBV11-2 to TRBJ1-1; no definite D call. Trimming took 1 base from V and 5 from J, leaving 11 bases between them. Germline assignment: CDR1 SGHAT and CDR2 FQNNGV. The CDR3 is 14 amino acids. CDR3 residues: CASSLVDGKTEAFF. The CDR3 DNA follows: TGTGCCAGCAGCTTAGTGGACGGGAAAACTGAAGCTTTCTTT.